This T cell receptor beta chain originates from a study of T cells expressing NK-cell markers. General study points: A range of roughly 1.0-8% of CD8+ T cells consisted of dominant NKG2C+ clonotypes in roughly 6 donors. The study found these clonotypes also leading the CD3+CD56-NKG2C+ fraction in a handful of donors.

TCRdb reprocessed the 5' RACE reads and reports one entry per CDR3 protein, with no DNA. The sample yields some 190,000 distinct CDR3 sequences, of which the top ten take up around 20%. As for this clonotype: What it binds is not known.

Germline-derived CDR1 and CDR2 are SEHNR and FQNEAQ (reference sequence). This CDR3 has 15 amino acids. Input material: blood T cells: a sorted CD56 or NKG2C T cell subset, CD4+ or CD8+ T cells, or bulk PBMC T cells (not recorded which). The genes are TRBV7-9 and TRBJ2-1. The clonotype comes from a man aged 18 to 69 in good health. The CDR3 loop is CASSPPWSSYNEQFF.